A selection of T cell receptor beta chains follows, all from one sample in a study of blood T cells in healthy people across ages. One entry per CDR3 protein, called by TCRdb with MiXCR from the 5' RACE reads. The sample includes around 1.1 million distinct CDR3 sequences, roughly two fifths of them seen just once. Sequencing was carried out using blood. The receptors here all came from a young man in good health. Both conserved end residues are part of each CDR3. Each record gives: V gene, D gene, CDR3 length, J gene, clone size, CDR3 protein, CDR3 DNA. A D gene is named only where the DNA matches it firmly. Size values are once, few and many counts, or a class for expanded clones, and some rows have none.

v_call: TRBV6-6
d_call: -
cdr3_length: 12
j_call: TRBJ1-2
clone_size: many
cdr3_aa: CASSPVGGGYTF
cdr3_nt: TGTGCCAGCAGTCCAGTTGGGGGCGGCTACACCTTC

v_call: TRBV6-2/TRBV6-3
d_call: -
cdr3_length: 18
j_call: TRBJ1-5
clone_size: -
cdr3_aa: CASSSQDTLQHSNQPQHF
cdr3_nt: TGTGCCAGCAGTTCGCAGGACACGCTTCAACACAGCAATCAGCCCCAGCATTTT

v_call: TRBV5-5
d_call: -
cdr3_length: 14
j_call: TRBJ1-1
clone_size: few
cdr3_aa: CASSFPGEGTEAFF
cdr3_nt: TGTGCCAGCAGCTTTCCAGGGGAAGGCACTGAAGCTTTCTTT

v_call: TRBV10-3
d_call: TRBD2
cdr3_length: 15
j_call: TRBJ2-5
clone_size: -
cdr3_aa: CATQSLAGDVETQYF
cdr3_nt: TGTGCCACCCAATCCCTAGCGGGAGATGTGGAGACCCAGTACTTC

v_call: TRBV28
d_call: -
cdr3_length: 14
j_call: TRBJ2-6
clone_size: -
cdr3_aa: CATTLSRTVDVLTF
cdr3_nt: TGTGCCACTACACTCTCCAGGACAGTCGACGTCCTGACTTTC

v_call: TRBV27
d_call: -
cdr3_length: 12
j_call: TRBJ2-5
clone_size: few
cdr3_aa: CASSAVGGTQYF
cdr3_nt: TGTGCCAGCAGTGCAGTGGGTGGGACCCAGTACTTC

v_call: TRBV5-1
d_call: -
cdr3_length: 15
j_call: TRBJ2-1
clone_size: -
cdr3_aa: CASSLGQSAYNEQFF
cdr3_nt: TGCGCCAGCAGCTTGGGACAGTCGGCCTACAATGAGCAGTTCTTC

v_call: TRBV14
d_call: TRBD1
cdr3_length: 17
j_call: TRBJ1-1
clone_size: once
cdr3_aa: CASSPPRQGPMNTEAFF
cdr3_nt: TGTGCCAGCAGCCCCCCCCGACAGGGGCCAATGAACACTGAAGCTTTCTTT

v_call: TRBV2
d_call: -
cdr3_length: 14
j_call: TRBJ2-3
clone_size: -
cdr3_aa: CASPPAAGTDTQYF
cdr3_nt: TGTGCCAGCCCGCCGGCAGCGGGCACAGATACGCAGTATTTT

v_call: TRBV4-1
d_call: TRBD1
cdr3_length: 16
j_call: TRBJ2-3
clone_size: few
cdr3_aa: CASTPIGTGHTDTQYF
cdr3_nt: TGCGCCAGCACCCCGATCGGGACAGGCCACACAGATACGCAGTATTTT

v_call: TRBV7-3
d_call: -
cdr3_length: 11
j_call: TRBJ1-5
clone_size: -
cdr3_aa: CASRGTQPQHF
cdr3_nt: TGTGCCAGCAGGGGGACTCAGCCCCAGCATTTT

v_call: TRBV7-9
d_call: -
cdr3_length: 15
j_call: TRBJ1-2
clone_size: once
cdr3_aa: CASSLDTILNYGYTF
cdr3_nt: TGTGCCAGCAGCTTAGATACAATTCTTAACTATGGCTACACCTTC

v_call: TRBV12-3/TRBV12-4
d_call: -
cdr3_length: 12
j_call: TRBJ2-7
clone_size: -
cdr3_aa: CASSWSGYEQYF
cdr3_nt: TGTGCCAGCAGTTGGAGTGGCTACGAGCAGTACTTC

v_call: TRBV6-2/TRBV6-3
d_call: -
cdr3_length: 13
j_call: TRBJ2-1
clone_size: few
cdr3_aa: CASSYSLANEQFF
cdr3_nt: TGTGCCAGCAGTTACTCGTTGGCTAATGAGCAGTTCTTC

v_call: TRBV4-1
d_call: TRBD1
cdr3_length: 15
j_call: TRBJ2-3
clone_size: -
cdr3_aa: CASSHRQGSTDTQYF
cdr3_nt: TGCGCCAGCAGCCACCGACAGGGATCTACAGATACGCAGTATTTT

v_call: TRBV3-1
d_call: -
cdr3_length: 17
j_call: TRBJ1-6
clone_size: -
cdr3_aa: CASRPHFRGSYNSPLHF
cdr3_nt: TGTGCCAGCCGCCCACACTTTCGGGGCTCCTATAATTCACCCCTCCACTTT

v_call: TRBV27
d_call: TRBD1
cdr3_length: 15
j_call: TRBJ1-2
clone_size: -
cdr3_aa: CASSLWGQGLYGYTF
cdr3_nt: TGTGCCAGCAGTTTATGGGGACAGGGTCTCTATGGCTACACCTTC

v_call: TRBV12-3/TRBV12-4
d_call: -
cdr3_length: 13
j_call: TRBJ1-4
clone_size: -
cdr3_aa: CASNFRSNEKLFF
cdr3_nt: TGTGCCAGCAACTTCCGGTCTAATGAAAAACTGTTTTTT

v_call: TRBV29-1
d_call: TRBD2
cdr3_length: 14
j_call: TRBJ2-1
clone_size: many
cdr3_aa: CSVHPSGWVDEQFF
cdr3_nt: TGCAGCGTTCACCCTAGCGGGTGGGTCGATGAGCAGTTCTTC

v_call: TRBV5-7
d_call: -
cdr3_length: 20
j_call: TRBJ1-5
clone_size: -
cdr3_aa: CASSFPPISMPDSYNQPQHF
cdr3_nt: TGTGCCAGCAGCTTCCCACCCATCTCTATGCCCGACAGTTACAATCAGCCCCAGCATTTT

v_call: TRBV12-3/TRBV12-4
d_call: -
cdr3_length: 18
j_call: TRBJ1-6
clone_size: few
cdr3_aa: CASSFSPGYNSYNSPLHF
cdr3_nt: TGTGCCAGCAGTTTTTCCCCGGGCTACAACTCCTATAATTCACCCCTCCACTTT

v_call: TRBV24-1
d_call: -
cdr3_length: 13
j_call: TRBJ2-1
clone_size: -
cdr3_aa: CATSGKNDNEQFF
cdr3_nt: TGTGCCACCAGTGGGAAGAACGACAATGAGCAGTTCTTC

v_call: TRBV28
d_call: TRBD1
cdr3_length: 15
j_call: TRBJ2-1
clone_size: -
cdr3_aa: CASVPGQGRNNEQFF
cdr3_nt: TGTGCCAGCGTCCCGGGACAGGGGAGGAACAATGAGCAGTTCTTC

v_call: TRBV2
d_call: -
cdr3_length: 13
j_call: TRBJ2-5
clone_size: -
cdr3_aa: CASSEEQQETQYF
cdr3_nt: TGTGCCAGCAGTGAAGAACAACAAGAGACCCAGTACTTC

v_call: TRBV7-2
d_call: -
cdr3_length: 17
j_call: TRBJ2-1
clone_size: few
cdr3_aa: CASSLGWGESSYNEQFF
cdr3_nt: TGTGCCAGCAGCCTGGGTTGGGGCGAGAGCTCCTACAATGAGCAGTTCTTC

v_call: TRBV6-2/TRBV6-3
d_call: -
cdr3_length: 12
j_call: TRBJ1-1
clone_size: -
cdr3_aa: CASYGRVGEAFF
cdr3_nt: TGTGCCAGCTATGGGAGGGTCGGAGAAGCTTTCTTT

v_call: TRBV4-1
d_call: -
cdr3_length: 15
j_call: TRBJ1-5
clone_size: -
cdr3_aa: CASSQPTVPNQPQHF
cdr3_nt: TGCGCCAGCAGCCAGCCAACAGTGCCGAATCAGCCCCAGCATTTT

v_call: TRBV7-2
d_call: -
cdr3_length: 14
j_call: TRBJ2-5
clone_size: few
cdr3_aa: CASSLEIDQETQYF
cdr3_nt: TGTGCCAGCAGCTTAGAGATCGACCAAGAGACCCAGTACTTC

v_call: TRBV3-1
d_call: -
cdr3_length: 15
j_call: TRBJ2-7
clone_size: -
cdr3_aa: CASSQGIREGYEQYF
cdr3_nt: TGTGCCAGCAGCCAAGGGATTAGAGAGGGGTACGAGCAGTACTTC

v_call: TRBV4-1
d_call: TRBD1
cdr3_length: 15
j_call: TRBJ2-7
clone_size: -
cdr3_aa: CASSPTSGQGYEQYF
cdr3_nt: TGCGCCAGCAGCCCGACCTCTGGACAGGGCTACGAGCAGTACTTC

v_call: TRBV7-8
d_call: -
cdr3_length: 13
j_call: TRBJ1-3
clone_size: -
cdr3_aa: CASSLNWRGTIYF
cdr3_nt: TGTGCCAGCAGCTTAAATTGGCGGGGAACCATATATTTT

v_call: TRBV5-5
d_call: -
cdr3_length: 14
j_call: TRBJ2-7
clone_size: -
cdr3_aa: CASSLAGMPYEQYF
cdr3_nt: TGTGCCAGCAGCTTGGCGGGGATGCCCTACGAGCAGTACTTC

v_call: TRBV4-3
d_call: TRBD1
cdr3_length: 19
j_call: TRBJ2-5
clone_size: few
cdr3_aa: CASSQERIARDREKETQYF
cdr3_nt: TGCGCCAGCAGCCAAGAGCGCATAGCCCGGGACAGGGAGAAAGAGACCCAGTACTTC

v_call: TRBV4-1
d_call: -
cdr3_length: 16
j_call: TRBJ1-6
clone_size: few
cdr3_aa: CASSQPQADLSSPLHF
cdr3_nt: TGCGCCAGCAGCCAACCACAAGCAGACCTGAGTTCACCCCTCCACTTT

v_call: TRBV12-3/TRBV12-4
d_call: -
cdr3_length: 12
j_call: TRBJ1-1
clone_size: few
cdr3_aa: CASRRMNTEAFF
cdr3_nt: TGTGCCAGCAGACGGATGAACACTGAAGCTTTCTTT

v_call: TRBV20-1
d_call: -
cdr3_length: 10
j_call: TRBJ1-1
clone_size: few
cdr3_aa: CSARIPEAFF
cdr3_nt: TGCAGTGCTAGGATCCCTGAAGCTTTCTTT

v_call: TRBV5-4
d_call: TRBD1
cdr3_length: 14
j_call: TRBJ2-2
clone_size: -
cdr3_aa: CASHTGGRGGELFF
cdr3_nt: TGTGCCAGCCATACAGGGGGCAGGGGCGGGGAGCTGTTTTTT

v_call: TRBV7-3
d_call: -
cdr3_length: 12
j_call: TRBJ2-1
clone_size: -
cdr3_aa: CASSLHPDEQFF
cdr3_nt: TGTGCCAGCAGCTTACATCCCGATGAGCAGTTCTTC

v_call: TRBV2
d_call: TRBD2
cdr3_length: 14
j_call: TRBJ2-5
clone_size: -
cdr3_aa: CASPGGDFQETQYF
cdr3_nt: TGTGCCAGCCCTGGGGGGGACTTTCAAGAGACCCAGTACTTC

v_call: TRBV6-6
d_call: -
cdr3_length: 14
j_call: TRBJ1-2
clone_size: -
cdr3_aa: CASSYSRQPYGYTF
cdr3_nt: TGTGCCAGCAGTTACTCGAGACAGCCCTATGGCTACACCTTC

v_call: TRBV6-1
d_call: -
cdr3_length: 11
j_call: TRBJ1-1
clone_size: -
cdr3_aa: CASSNRAEAFF
cdr3_nt: TGTGCCAGCAGTAATAGGGCCGAGGCTTTCTTT

v_call: TRBV7-2
d_call: -
cdr3_length: 13
j_call: TRBJ1-5
clone_size: -
cdr3_aa: CASSPREDQPQHF
cdr3_nt: TGTGCCAGCAGCCCCAGGGAGGATCAGCCCCAGCATTTT

v_call: TRBV12-3/TRBV12-4
d_call: -
cdr3_length: 15
j_call: TRBJ2-2
clone_size: few
cdr3_aa: CASSSKTSGTGELFF
cdr3_nt: TGTGCCAGCAGTTCGAAGACGTCGGGGACCGGGGAGCTGTTTTTT

v_call: TRBV2
d_call: -
cdr3_length: 14
j_call: TRBJ2-1
clone_size: few
cdr3_aa: CASTRDGGYNEQFF
cdr3_nt: TGTGCCAGCACCCGGGACGGAGGCTACAATGAGCAGTTCTTC

v_call: TRBV20-1
d_call: -
cdr3_length: 13
j_call: TRBJ1-1
clone_size: -
cdr3_aa: CSARYNRATEAFF
cdr3_nt: TGCAGTGCTAGATACAACAGGGCCACTGAAGCTTTCTTT

v_call: TRBV7-9
d_call: -
cdr3_length: 17
j_call: TRBJ2-6
clone_size: few
cdr3_aa: CASTTGSVGAGANVLTF
cdr3_nt: TGTGCCAGCACTACCGGCTCAGTGGGTGCAGGGGCCAACGTCCTGACTTTC

v_call: TRBV27
d_call: TRBD1
cdr3_length: 15
j_call: TRBJ2-1
clone_size: -
cdr3_aa: CASSFRTGEINEQFF
cdr3_nt: TGTGCCAGCAGTTTCCGGACAGGGGAAATCAATGAGCAGTTCTTC

v_call: TRBV4-1
d_call: -
cdr3_length: 15
j_call: TRBJ2-5
clone_size: -
cdr3_aa: CASSQGGAELNEQYF
cdr3_nt: TGCGCCAGCAGCCAAGGCGGTGCAGAATTGAATGAGCAGTACTTC

v_call: TRBV6-1
d_call: -
cdr3_length: 17
j_call: TRBJ1-5
clone_size: -
cdr3_aa: CASRPSGSTGGNQPQHF
cdr3_nt: TGTGCCAGCAGACCGTCTGGGTCGACAGGAGGGAATCAGCCCCAGCATTTT

v_call: TRBV30
d_call: -
cdr3_length: 12
j_call: TRBJ1-2
clone_size: few
cdr3_aa: CAWSVGRPYYTF
cdr3_nt: TGTGCCTGGAGTGTGGGTCGCCCGTACTACACCTTC

v_call: TRBV10-3
d_call: -
cdr3_length: 15
j_call: TRBJ2-3
clone_size: many
cdr3_aa: CAISEFRQATDTQYF
cdr3_nt: TGTGCCATCAGTGAGTTTAGGCAGGCGACAGATACGCAGTATTTT

v_call: TRBV5-1
d_call: -
cdr3_length: 16
j_call: TRBJ2-2
clone_size: -
cdr3_aa: CASSTLGLTNTGELFF
cdr3_nt: TGCGCCAGCAGCACCCTAGGGTTAACGAACACCGGGGAGCTGTTTTTT

v_call: TRBV20-1
d_call: TRBD1
cdr3_length: 14
j_call: TRBJ2-5
clone_size: -
cdr3_aa: CSATLTGRRETQYF
cdr3_nt: TGCAGTGCCACGCTGACAGGGCGAAGGGAGACCCAGTACTTC